This T cell receptor beta chain was sequenced in a study of T cell responses to AZD1222 COVID-19 vaccine. V was clipped by 6 bases and J by 4 bases, with 10 bases between them. CDR1 LNHDA and CDR2 SQIVND come from the germline V gene (reference sequence). The CDR3 is 14 amino acids. Sequencing was performed with immunoSEQ multiplex PCR; in TCRdb, only in-frame clones are kept and a portion is missing. Of 85,000 or so clones in the sample, around 83% were seen once. Sequencing was performed on peripheral blood, taken 28 days after the second AZD1222 dose. The TCR was taken from an adult who received the AZD1222 COVID-19 vaccine. The chain is built from TRBV19 and TRBJ2-6; D remains unclear. The CDR3 loop reads CASSKGTGANVLTF. The DNA for the CDR3 is TGTGCCAGTAGCAAGGGAACAGGGGCCAACGTCCTGACTTTC.